The next 5 T cell receptor beta chains were all read from a single sample in a study of cytomegalovirus exposure and HLA in healthy donors. It was with 60 Vbeta and 13 Jbeta primers that the PCR ran. Clones were read by immunoSEQ multiplex PCR, and TCRdb kept only the in-frame ones, dropping some. The table has about 100,000 clones, around four fifths seen once. The source material was PBMCs. These receptor sequences come from a woman in her 40s in good health and CMV-seronegative.

The chain joins TRBV29-1 to TRBJ2-3, with TRBD2 as a possible D gene (6 bases). The length of the CDR3 is 14 residues. Trimming took 6 bases from V and 4 from J, leaving 17 bases between them. Germline V gene data show CDR1 as SQVTM and CDR2 as ANQGSEA. The CDR3 spells CSVSGDGFADTQYF. As DNA, the CDR3 is TGCAGCGTATCGGGAGACGGTTTCGCAGATACGCAGTATTTT.

The genes are TRBV2 and TRBJ2-7; the match to TRBD1 covers 8 bases. The CDR3 is 15 residues long. Trimming removed 6 bases from V and 0 bases from J; junction bases left unmatched: 7. Germline CDR1 SNHLY, CDR2 FYNNEI. CDR3 loop: CASRDRTGSSYEQYF. The CDR3 bases are TGTGCCAGCAGAGACCGGACAGGGAGCTCCTACGAGCAGTACTTC. Filled out from reference TRBV2 and TRBJ2-7, the complete variable domain reads EPEVTQTPSHQVTQMGQEVILRCVPISNHLYFYWYRQILGQKVEFLVSFYNNEISEKSEIFDDQFSVERPDGSNFTLKIRSTKLEDSAMYFCASRDRTGSSYEQYFGPGTRLTVT.

The chain uses TRBV6-5 and TRBJ2-3, with D unresolved. Trimming left V 0 bases short and J 6 bases short, with 16 bases between. Per germline, CDR1 MNHEY and CDR2 SVGAGI. CDR3 size: 16 residues. In nucleotides, the CDR3 is TGTGCCAGCAGTTACTCTCGAGGCTCTCTCTTCGATACGCAGTATTTT. As protein: CASSYSRGSLFDTQYF.

V is TRBV29-1 and J is TRBJ2-5; tentatively, D is TRBD1 (7 bases). The CDR3 has 13 residues. The germline V gene encodes CDR1 SQVTM and CDR2 ANQGSEA. Trimming left V 6 bases short and J 5 bases short, with 16 bases between. CDR3 nucleotide sequence: TGCAGCGTGAGGAGGGGGCGCATGGAGACCCAGTACTTC. The encoded protein is CSVRRGRMETQYF.

This sequence joins TRBV28 and TRBJ2-7; 10 bases are a match to TRBD2. J was trimmed by 9 bases and V by 3 bases; bases with no gene match: 17. The CDR3 is 17 residues long. Germline-derived CDR1 and CDR2 are MDHEN and SYDVKM. This chain's CDR3 is CASSLVLAGVWIGRQYF. CDR3 coding DNA: TGTGCCAGCAGTTTGGTTCTAGCGGGAGTGTGGATAGGTAGGCAGTACTTC. The whole variable domain, filled in from reference TRBV28 and TRBJ2-7, reads DVKVTQSSRYLVKRTGEKVFLECVQDMDHENMFWYRQDPGLGLRLIYFSYDVKMKEKGDIPEGYSVSREKKERFSLILESASTNQTSMYLCASSLVLAGVWIGRQYFGPGTRLTVT.